Listed here are 9 T cell receptor beta chains from one sample, sequenced in a study of blood T cell repertoires in COVID-19. TCRdb's table, derived via immunoSEQ multiplex PCR, lists solely in-frame clones and lacks some. The sample lists about 150,000 clones; about 90% were seen once. Sequenced input: peripheral blood. These receptors originate from an elderly man with acute or convalescent COVID-19.

J is TRBJ2-3 and V is TRBV2; D unclear. The V end was cut by 6 bases, the J end by 7 bases, with 8 bases between. The germline V gene has CDR1 SNHLY and CDR2 FYNNEI. The CDR3 loop spans 11 amino acids. CDR3 in DNA: TGTGCCAGCAGGGCAGAATATACGCAGTATTTT. Residues: CASRAEYTQYF.

This clone came up once. The gene calls are TRBV28 and TRBJ1-5; D gene ambiguous. Per the germline V gene, CDR1 is MDHEN and CDR2 is SYDVKM. V was shortened by 6 bases and J by 3 bases, with 3 bases between the two germline ends. The CDR3 is 11 residues long. The CDR3: CASSLNQPQHF. As DNA, the CDR3 is TGTGCCAGCAGCCTCAATCAGCCCCAGCATTTT.

This clone was observed a few times. CDR3 coding DNA: TGCAGCGTTCTCTCGGACAGCTACACTGAAGCTTTCTTT. Its protein is CSVLSDSYTEAFF. The J gene is TRBJ1-1, the V gene TRBV29-1; possibly TRBD1 for D (6 bases). CDR3 length equals 13 residues. Trimming left V 5 bases short and J 3 bases short, with 13 bases between. The V gene's germline CDR1 is SQVTM and CDR2 ANQGSEA.

The chain uses TRBV28 and TRBJ2-7, with TRBD1 matching over 7 bases. This CDR3 is built from 17 residues. Germline V gives CDR1 MDHEN, CDR2 SYDVKM. Unmatched junction bases numbered 11, after V lost 1 base and J lost 2 bases. The CDR3 reads CASSLSFGAGGTYEQYF. The CDR3 nucleotides are TGTGCCAGCAGTTTATCATTTGGGGCAGGGGGAACCTACGAGCAGTACTTC.

The chain has TRBV5-1 and TRBJ2-1, with 9 bases that match TRBD2. With V trimmed by 6 bases and J by 1 base, 5 bases remained unmatched. Per germline, CDR1 SGHRS and CDR2 YFSETQ. The length of the CDR3 is 15 residues. The chain's CDR3 is CASTISGRSYNEQFF. In DNA, the CDR3 is TGCGCCAGCACCATAAGCGGGAGGTCCTACAATGAGCAGTTCTTC.

This sequence joins TRBV29-1 and TRBJ2-1, with 9 bases fitting TRBD1. The trim removed 6 bases at V and 1 base at J, leaving 7 bases unmatched. In germline, CDR1 is SQVTM, CDR2 ANQGSEA. This CDR3 comprises 15 residues. The CDR3 sequence is CSVWGQGLSYNEQFF. DNA for the CDR3: TGCAGCGTGTGGGGACAGGGATTATCCTACAATGAGCAGTTCTTC.

The J gene is TRBJ1-2, the V gene TRBV10-1; a possible D gene is TRBD1 (5 bases). Germline V lookup: CDR1 WNHNN, CDR2 SYGVQD (reference sequence). V lost 5 bases to trimming and J lost 3 bases, with 13 bases between them. The CDR3 runs 14 residues. The CDR3 nucleotides read TGCGCCAGCAGTTGCAGGGAAGTTGACTATGGCTACACCTTC. This encodes CASSCREVDYGYTF.

The J gene is TRBJ2-6, the V gene TRBV19; possible D gene TRBD2, 5 bases. The V end lost 3 bases, the J end lost 2 bases, and 8 bases lay between the germline ends. The germline V gene has CDR1 LNHDA and CDR2 SQIVND (reference sequence). The CDR3 covers 15 residues. CDR3 loop: CASSIAGAGANVLTF. The CDR3 DNA reads TGTGCCAGTAGTATCGCGGGTGCTGGGGCCAACGTCCTGACTTTC. Together with reference TRBV19 and TRBJ2-6, the CDR3 gives the full variable domain: DGGITQSPKYLFRKEGQNVTLSCEQNLNHDAMYWYRQDPGQGLRLIYYSQIVNDFQKGDIAEGYSVSREKKESFPLTVTSAQKNPTAFYLCASSIAGAGANVLTFGAGSRLTVL.

CDR3 in amino acids: CASSLEGANQPQHF. The CDR3 DNA is TGTGCCAGCAGTTTAGAGGGGGCGAATCAGCCCCAGCATTTT. This sequence joins TRBV27 and TRBJ1-5; the match to TRBD1 covers 7 bases. The V segment lost 2 bases and the J segment 4 bases; nucleotides outside the gene matches: 2. The CDR3 runs 14 residues. CDR1 is MNHEY, CDR2 SMNVEV, per germline (reference sequence).